Listed below are T cell receptor beta chains from one sample, sequenced in a study of T cell repertoires in cytomegalovirus infection. In TCRdb, the reads were re-called with MiXCR into one record per CDR3 protein. The data contain 200,000 to 250,000 distinct CDR3 sequences, approximately 38% of them singletons. No antigen has been identified for these receptors. Sample: CD8+ T cells from cultured PBMCs, taken from culture after CMV antigen stimulation. Source of these receptors: a human donor in good health (CMV status not recorded). Some clones in this sample may be carry-over from other donors' samples. The CDR3 runs from the conserved cysteine through the conserved F or W. Only some rows state a clone size, as once, few, many or a class for expanded clones.

cdr3_aa v_call clone_size
CASTVGLLHSTGELFF TRBV12-3/TRBV12-4 NA
CASSVEVGAVEQFF TRBV9 NA
CASSPRGRDYGYTF TRBV13 few
CASGLAGTSALNTGELFF TRBV12-5 few
CASSLGDSYGYTF TRBV7-9 few
CAISDVFGTDTQYF TRBV10-3 NA
CASSYDSFYGYTF TRBV6-6 NA
CARSYLYPYREREGYTF TRBV6-5 NA
CASSSVNRNSYNEQFF TRBV7-6 NA
CASSQGLLTDTQYF TRBV6-6 few
CASSSTLGGYNEQFF TRBV28 few
CSVEGEGPKEQFF TRBV29-1 NA
CAISGLVTAQGNEQFF TRBV10-3 few
CASTRGRWAPGTDTQYF TRBV28 NA
CASRETGTNTEAFF TRBV6-8 few